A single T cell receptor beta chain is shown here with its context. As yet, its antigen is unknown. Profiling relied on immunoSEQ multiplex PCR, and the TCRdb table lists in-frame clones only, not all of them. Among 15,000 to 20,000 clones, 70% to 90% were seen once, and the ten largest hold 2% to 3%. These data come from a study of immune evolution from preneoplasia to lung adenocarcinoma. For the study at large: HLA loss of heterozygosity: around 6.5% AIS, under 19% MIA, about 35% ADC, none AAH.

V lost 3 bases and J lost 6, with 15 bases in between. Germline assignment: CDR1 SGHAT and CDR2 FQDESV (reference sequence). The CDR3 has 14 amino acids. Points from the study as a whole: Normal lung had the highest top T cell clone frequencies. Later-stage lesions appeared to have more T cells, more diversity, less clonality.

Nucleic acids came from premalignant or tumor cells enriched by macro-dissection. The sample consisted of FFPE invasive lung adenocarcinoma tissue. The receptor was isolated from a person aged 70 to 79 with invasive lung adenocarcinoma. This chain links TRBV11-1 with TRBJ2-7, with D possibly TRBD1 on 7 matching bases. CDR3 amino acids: CASSLAGGPSEQYF. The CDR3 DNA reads TGTGCCAGCAGCTTGGCAGGGGGGCCGAGCGAGCAGTACTTC.